Following are 28 T cell receptor beta chains from one sample sequenced in a study of T cells in Graves' hyperthyroidism and ophthalmopathy. Authors of the study amplified TCR beta CDR3 regions from RNA transcripts. HTBI primers were the set used in a first-round RT-PCR of the TCR CDR3. TCRdb recomputed calls from the multiplex PCR reads with MiXCR, one row per CDR3 protein. The sample has approximately 430,000 distinct CDR3 sequences, 14% to 15% seen once. Material: blood. The receptors derive from a man aged 18-30 years with Graves' ophthalmopathy.

This clonotype has at least ten counts. The chain is built from TRBV7-9 and TRBJ1-1; D call uncertain. Germline CDR1 SEHNR, CDR2 FQNEAQ (reference sequence). The ends were cut back, 6 bases at V and 1 base at J, with 6 bases in the middle. The length of the CDR3 is 12 residues. In DNA form, the CDR3 reads TGTGCCAGCAGGTGGCAGAACACTGAAGCTTTCTTT. It codes for CASRWQNTEAFF.

The chain combines TRBV19 with TRBJ1-2, with a possible D match to TRBD1 (5 bases). This CDR3 spans 15 amino acids. V was trimmed by 5 bases and J by 5 bases, leaving 18 bases between them. Germline V lookup: CDR1 LNHDA, CDR2 SQIVND (reference sequence). CDR3 nucleotide sequence: TGTGCCAGTAGTCCGCGGGGGGAACTTCCTTATGGCTACACCTTC. Amino acid sequence: CASSPRGELPYGYTF.

This clonotype was recorded at least ten times. The chain combines TRBV11-3 with TRBJ2-7; 11 bases align to TRBD1. The CDR3 is 16 residues long. Germline V gene data show CDR1 as SGHNT and CDR2 as YENEEA. The J segment lost 5 bases and the V segment lost 0 bases, leaving 6 bases of the junction unmatched. CDR3 DNA sequence: TGTGCCAGCAGCTTAGACAGGACAGGGGGCATTCACGAGCAGTACTTC. It specifies CASSLDRTGGIHEQYF. Drawing the rest from reference TRBV11-3 and TRBJ2-7, the complete variable domain is EAGVVQSPRYKIIEKKQPVAFWCNPISGHNTLYWYLQNLGQGPELLIRYENEEAVDDSQLPKDRFSAERLKGVDSTLKIQPAELGDSAVYLCASSLDRTGGIHEQYFGPGTRLTVT.

This clonotype was counted ten times or more. This chain joins TRBV18 and TRBJ2-7, with D uncertain. There are 11 residues in the CDR3. Germline V gives CDR1 KGHSH, CDR2 LQKENI. The V end lost 6 bases, the J end lost 4 bases, and 7 bases lay between the germline ends. The CDR3 region has the DNA TGTGCCAGCTCCCTCTATTACGAGCAGTACTTC. Translating it yields CASSLYYEQYF.

This clonotype was detected ten times or more. This rearrangement joins TRBV7-9 to TRBJ2-5, with 8 bases identical to TRBD2. J was trimmed by 2 bases and V by 1 base; bases with no gene match: 9. The CDR3 totals 17 residues. From germline, CDR1 is SEHNR and CDR2 FQNEAQ (reference sequence). Here the CDR3 reads CASSLERGVAGQETQYF. DNA of the CDR3: TGTGCCAGCAGCTTAGAACGAGGAGTAGCGGGGCAAGAGACCCAGTACTTC.

In this sample, this clonotype turned up many times. The chain links TRBV2 to TRBJ2-7, with D perhaps matching TRBD2 (5 bases). CDR3 length: 14 amino acids. Germline assignment: CDR1 SNHLY and CDR2 FYNNEI. Trimming took 1 base from V and 3 from J, leaving 10 bases between them. The CDR3 sequence is CASSEVARIYEQYF. CDR3 coding DNA: TGTGCCAGCAGTGAAGTAGCGAGAATCTACGAGCAGTACTTC. The full variable domain, rest sourced from reference TRBV2 and TRBJ2-7, is EPEVTQTPSHQVTQMGQEVILRCVPISNHLYFYWYRQILGQKVEFLVSFYNNEISEKSEIFDDQFSVERPDGSNFTLKIRSTKLEDSAMYFCASSEVARIYEQYFGPGTRLTVT.

This clonotype occurred a few times. The rearrangement joins TRBV5-1 to TRBJ1-4; tentative D call: TRBD1 (6 bases). Germline CDR1 and CDR2: SGHRS and YFSETQ. CDR3 length equals 17 residues. The germline V and J ends were trimmed by 0 bases and 0 bases, with 12 bases remaining between them. The CDR3 sequence is CASSLGDRPSTNEKLFF. CDR3 DNA sequence: TGCGCCAGCAGCTTGGGAGACAGGCCCTCAACTAATGAAAAACTGTTTTTT.

This clonotype showed up many times. The chain uses TRBV5-1 and TRBJ1-2, with D hard to call. V was trimmed by 0 bases and J by 8 bases, leaving 17 bases between them. The germline CDR1 and CDR2 sequences are SGHRS and YFSETQ. This CDR3 has 15 amino acids. CDR3 amino acids: CASSLAPRLSEGYTF. The CDR3 DNA reads as TGCGCCAGCAGCTTGGCCCCAAGGTTATCGGAAGGCTACACCTTC. Full variable domain (missing parts from reference TRBV5-1 and TRBJ1-2): KAGVTQTPRYLIKTRGQQVTLSCSPISGHRSVSWYQQTPGQGLQFLFEYFSETQRNKGNFPGRFSGRQFSNSRSEMNVSTLELGDSALYLCASSLAPRLSEGYTFGSGTRLTVV.

There are many counts of this clonotype. J is TRBJ2-7 and V is TRBV6-2 or TRBV6-3; D is unclear. V was shortened by 0 bases and J by 8 bases, with 14 bases between the two germline ends. CDR1 is MNHEY, CDR2 SVGEGT, per germline. This CDR3 region has 14 residues. The CDR3 reads CASSYSTSPGKQYF. As DNA, the CDR3 is TGTGCCAGCAGTTACTCGACATCCCCAGGCAAGCAGTACTTC.

This clonotype was seen repeatedly, ten times or more. The rearrangement uses TRBV12-3 or TRBV12-4 and TRBJ1-6, with TRBD1 identical over 8 bases. The CDR3 extends over 14 amino acids. V was clipped by 2 bases and J by 9 bases; unmatched bases: 3. The CDR3 region is CASSLTGQGSPLHF. CDR3 nucleotides: TGTGCCAGCAGTTTAACCGGACAGGGTTCACCCCTCCACTTT.

About this clonotype: The junction departs from the called germline gene at one end, perhaps through a read error. The chain joins TRBV9 to TRBJ2-1; D is possibly TRBD2 (6 bases). The V gene's germline CDR1 is SGDLS and CDR2 YYNGEE. The CDR3 has 13 residues. The CDR3 DNA is TGTGCCAGCAGCGTGGGACTTTTCAATGAGCGGTTCTTC. Its translation: CASSVGLFNERFF.

This clonotype was recorded at least ten times. The chain carries TRBV20-1 and TRBJ2-7, with 11 bases that match TRBD2. J gave up 4 bases and V 1 base, and 9 bases lay outside the gene matches. The CDR3 is made up of 16 amino acids. The germline CDR1 and CDR2 sequences are DFQATT and SNEGSKA (reference sequence). For the CDR3, the DNA is TGCAGTGCTAGAGGCCCAACTAGCGGGAGCGGATACGAGCAGTACTTC. Its translation is CSARGPTSGSGYEQYF.

This clonotype has a count of ten or more. V usage is TRBV6-1 and J usage is TRBJ2-6, with D possibly being TRBD2 (6 bases). The germline V gene encodes CDR1 MNHNS and CDR2 SASEGT. CDR3 size: 15 residues. The germline V and J ends were trimmed by 2 bases and 2 bases, with 7 bases remaining between them. CDR3 loop: CASSEWGAGANVLTF. The CDR3 region has the DNA TGTGCCAGCAGTGAATGGGGGGCTGGGGCCAACGTCCTGACTTTC.

This clonotype was observed a few times. CDR3 sequence reads: CSLAGNTGELFF. The CDR3 DNA reads TGTTCGCTAGCGGGGAACACCGGGGAGCTGTTTTTT. This chain joins TRBV30 and TRBJ2-2, with 8 bases identical to TRBD2. The germline V gene has CDR1 GTSNPN and CDR2 SVGIG (reference sequence). The CDR3 loop spans 12 amino acids. Drawing the rest from reference TRBV30 and TRBJ2-2, the complete variable domain is SQTIHQWPATLVQPVGSPLSLECTVEGTSNPNLYWYRQAAGRGLQLLFYSVGIGQISSEVPQNLSASRPQDRQFILSSKKLLLSDSGFYLCSLAGNTGELFFGEGSRLTVL.

This clonotype showed up just a few times. The chain links TRBV7-2 to TRBJ2-1, with no clear D. The germline CDR1 and CDR2 sequences are SGHTA and FQGNSA. This CDR3 has 11 amino acids. Trimming cost V 5 bases and J 10 bases, with 9 bases left between them. CDR3 in DNA: TGTGCCAGCAGCGCGACAATGGAGCAGTTCTTC. It translates to CASSATMEQFF.

This clonotype came up many times. CDR3 region: CASGSPSGGFQQPQHF. CDR3 nucleotide sequence: TGTGCTAGTGGTTCTCCCTCGGGGGGGTTTCAACAGCCCCAGCATTTT. This chain uses TRBV12-5 with TRBJ1-5; tentatively, D is TRBD1 (5 bases). Trimming took 4 bases from V and 7 from J, leaving 20 bases between them. The germline gives CDR1 LGHNT, CDR2 FRNRAP. CDR3 length: 16 amino acids.

This clonotype was observed at least ten times. The chain employs TRBV2 and TRBJ2-1; 11 bases are a match to TRBD2. The CDR3 spans 15 residues. The V gene's germline CDR1 is SNHLY and CDR2 FYNNEI. The trim removed 6 bases at V and 9 bases at J, leaving 10 bases unmatched. Here the CDR3 reads CASRPGTSGLTEQFF. The CDR3 DNA follows: TGTGCCAGCAGGCCCGGGACTAGCGGACTCACTGAGCAGTTCTTC.

The chain employs TRBV20-1 and TRBJ2-4; 7 nucleotides match TRBD1. With V trimmed by 2 bases and J by 11 bases, 3 bases remained unmatched. The CDR3 extends over 11 amino acids. Germline V gives CDR1 DFQATT, CDR2 SNEGSKA (reference sequence). This CDR3 is CSARSDRVQYF. CDR3 DNA sequence: TGCAGTGCTAGATCTGACAGGGTTCAGTACTTC.

This clonotype has at least ten counts. The genes are TRBV5-6 and TRBJ2-7; D is perhaps TRBD1 or TRBD2 (5 bases each). The CDR3 spans 13 residues. Germline lookup yields CDR1 SGHDT and CDR2 YYEEEE. The V end lost 4 bases, the J end lost 2 bases, and 10 bases lay between the germline ends. Here the CDR3 DNA reads TGTGCCAGCAGCGAACCGGGACCCTACGAGCAGTACTTC. As protein: CASSEPGPYEQYF.

This clonotype was observed many times. V gene TRBV5-1 combines with J gene TRBJ2-1, with TRBD2 matching over 14 bases. Germline trimming cut 4 bases from V and 7 bases from J; bases unmatched to any gene: 4. CDR1 is SGHRS and CDR2 is YFSETQ in the germline V gene. This CDR3 contains 15 residues. The CDR3 protein is CASSGGLAGANEQFF. The CDR3 bases are TGCGCCAGCAGCGGGGGACTAGCGGGAGCGAATGAGCAGTTCTTC. Filled out from reference TRBV5-1 and TRBJ2-1, the complete variable domain reads KAGVTQTPRYLIKTRGQQVTLSCSPISGHRSVSWYQQTPGQGLQFLFEYFSETQRNKGNFPGRFSGRQFSNSRSEMNVSTLELGDSALYLCASSGGLAGANEQFFGPGTRLTVL.

The rearrangement joins TRBV12-3 or TRBV12-4 to TRBJ2-1; D not certain. Trimming took off 11 bases at V and 5 bases at J, with 10 bases between the two ends. The length of the CDR3 is 11 residues. The CDR3 DNA reads as TGTGCCGTCGCCCCCCACAATGAGCAGTTCTTC. This encodes CAVAPHNEQFF.

This clonotype was counted at least ten times. In DNA, the CDR3 is TGTGCCAGCAGCTTAGGAACAGCGGATTACACTGAAGCTTTCTTT. Its translation: CASSLGTADYTEAFF. This chain links TRBV7-8 with TRBJ1-1; no clear D. V shed 1 base and J shed 3 bases, with 12 bases lying between them. CDR1 SGHVS and CDR2 FQNEAQ come from the germline V gene. CDR3 length: 15 amino acids.

This clonotype came up a few times. The V gene is TRBV7-9, the J gene TRBJ1-2, with TRBD1 matching 8 bases. The V and J ends lost 5 bases and 13 bases, in that order; junction bases with no gene match: 6. Germline loops: CDR1 SEHNR, CDR2 FQNEAQ (reference sequence). The CDR3 contains 11 residues. The chain's CDR3 is CASSILQGVTF. The CDR3 DNA reads as TGTGCCAGCAGCATCCTACAGGGGGTCACCTTC.

The V and J genes are TRBV24-1 and TRBJ1-1; D may be TRBD1 (6 bases). V lost 3 bases, J lost 8 bases, and 12 bases lay in between. The CDR3 is 13 amino acids. The germline CDR1 and CDR2 sequences are KGHDR and SFDVKD. CDR3 loop: CATSDVDSREAFF. The CDR3 DNA follows: TGTGCCACCAGTGATGTGGACAGCCGAGAAGCTTTCTTT.

The V gene is TRBV11-2, the J gene TRBJ2-2, with D hard to call. The CDR3 loop spans 13 amino acids. V lost 8 bases and J 0 bases, leaving 7 bases between the germline ends. Per the germline V gene, CDR1 is SGHAT and CDR2 is FQNNGV. This chain's CDR3 is CASLSANTGELFF. CDR3 coding DNA: TGTGCCAGCCTAAGCGCGAACACCGGGGAGCTGTTTTTT. The whole variable domain, remainder taken from reference TRBV11-2 and TRBJ2-2, is EAGVAQSPRYKIIEKRQSVAFWCNPISGHATLYWYQQILGQGPKLLIQFQNNGVVDDSQLPKDRFSAERLKGVDSTLKIQPAKLEDSAVYLCASLSANTGELFFGEGSRLTVL.

This clonotype was detected many times. The rearrangement joins TRBV12-3 or TRBV12-4 to TRBJ1-2; tentatively, D is TRBD1 (5 bases). V lost 6 bases to trimming and J lost 5 bases, with 22 bases between them. This CDR3 spans 16 amino acids. In nucleotides, the CDR3 is TGTGCCAGCAGCCCAGCGGGGGACCGTCCTTTTTATGGCTACACCTTC. Its translation is CASSPAGDRPFYGYTF.

This clonotype was seen many times. V gene TRBV5-6 combines with J gene TRBJ2-1; possibly TRBD1 for D (6 bases). The CDR3 covers 17 residues. V dropped 4 bases and J dropped 5 bases, with 22 bases sitting between them. Germline V lookup: CDR1 SGHDT, CDR2 YYEEEE. CDR3 sequence (DNA): TGTGCCAGCAGCGCACACACCCAGGGGATCGGTGACAATGAGCAGTTCTTC. Protein product: CASSAHTQGIGDNEQFF.

This clonotype was counted ten times or more. This sequence joins TRBV11-1 and TRBJ2-2, with TRBD2 identical over 7 bases. Germline CDR1 reads SGHAT; CDR2 reads FQDESV (reference sequence). V lost 6 bases and J lost 1; bases outside the gene matches: 5. The CDR3 extends over 15 amino acids. CDR3 protein: CASSQRGLNTGELFF. The CDR3 nucleotides are TGTGCCAGCAGTCAGCGGGGCCTGAACACCGGGGAGCTGTTTTTT.